This T cell receptor (beta chain) was identified in a study of cytomegalovirus exposure and HLA in healthy donors. PCR used 60 Vbeta primers and 13 Jbeta primers. Clones were read by immunoSEQ multiplex PCR, and TCRdb kept only the in-frame ones, dropping some. The sample lists 210,000 or so clones; about 80% were seen once. V was clipped by 3 bases and J by 7 bases, with 10 bases between them. This CDR3 has 14 amino acids. Germline V CDR1 and CDR2: MGHDK, SYGVNS. This sequence originates from a woman between 40 and 55 years old in good health and CMV-seronegative. V gene TRBV25-1 combines with J gene TRBJ1-6; D is undetermined. The specimen was PBMCs. The CDR3 region has the DNA TGTGCCAGCAGTGATCCGGGTAGGAATTCACCCCTCCACTTT. Protein sequence: CASSDPGRNSPLHF.